This passage covers 2 T cell receptor beta chains from one sample sequenced in a study of blood T cells in healthy people across ages. For the second PCR, which ran for about 6 to 11 cycles, a sample-barcoded 5' primer and a J-beta primer mix were used. TCRdb analysed the 5' RACE reads with MiXCR anew, one entry per CDR3 protein. Seen here are over 500,000 distinct CDR3 sequences, roughly a quarter observed once, and the top ten hold approximately 4%. The same sample was also studied in work on T cells of mothers and their children.

Sequenced input: blood. The receptors originated from a boy aged 2 to 10 in good health.

A few counts support this clonotype. The chain recombines TRBV19 with TRBJ2-1; D gene unclear. Germline CDR1 LNHDA, CDR2 SQIVND (reference sequence). The CDR3 extends over 14 amino acids. V lost 6 bases to trimming and J lost 7 bases, with 16 bases between them. The CDR3 DNA reads TGTGCCAGTAGCCCCGACGGGCCCCCTAATGAGCAGTTCTTC. Its translation: CASSPDGPPNEQFF.

This chain links TRBV5-1 with TRBJ1-3; D may be TRBD1 (6 bases). Trimming removed 5 bases from V and 0 bases from J, with 15 bases in between. Germline values: CDR1 SGHRS, CDR2 YFSETQ. This CDR3 spans 16 amino acids. CDR3 residues: CASSQGSRASGNTIYF. As DNA, the CDR3 is TGCGCCAGCAGTCAGGGGAGTAGAGCCTCTGGAAACACCATATATTTT.